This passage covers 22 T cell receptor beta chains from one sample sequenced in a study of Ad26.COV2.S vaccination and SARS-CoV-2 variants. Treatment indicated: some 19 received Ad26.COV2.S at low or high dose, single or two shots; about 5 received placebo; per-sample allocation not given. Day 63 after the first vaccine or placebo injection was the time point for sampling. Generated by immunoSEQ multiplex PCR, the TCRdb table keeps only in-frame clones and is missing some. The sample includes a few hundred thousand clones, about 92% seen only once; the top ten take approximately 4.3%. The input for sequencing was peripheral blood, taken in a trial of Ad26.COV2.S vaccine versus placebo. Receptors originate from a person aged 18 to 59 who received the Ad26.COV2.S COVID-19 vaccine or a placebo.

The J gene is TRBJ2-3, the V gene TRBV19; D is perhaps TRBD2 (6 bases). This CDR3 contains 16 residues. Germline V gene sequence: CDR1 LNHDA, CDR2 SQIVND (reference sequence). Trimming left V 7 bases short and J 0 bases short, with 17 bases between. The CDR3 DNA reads TGTGCCAGTACTCGGAGGGGTTCATTTAGCACAGATACGCAGTATTTT. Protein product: CASTRRGSFSTDTQYF.

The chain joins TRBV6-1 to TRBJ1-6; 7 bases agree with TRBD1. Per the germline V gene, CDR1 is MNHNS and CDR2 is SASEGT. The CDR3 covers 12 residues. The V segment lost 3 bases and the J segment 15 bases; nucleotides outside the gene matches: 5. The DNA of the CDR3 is TGTGCCAGCAGTGAGACAGGGATGCGCCTCCACTTT. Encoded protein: CASSETGMRLHF.

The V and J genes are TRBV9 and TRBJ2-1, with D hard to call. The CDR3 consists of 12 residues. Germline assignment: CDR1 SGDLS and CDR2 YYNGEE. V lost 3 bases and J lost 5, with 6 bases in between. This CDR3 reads CASSATHNEQFF. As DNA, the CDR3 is TGTGCCAGCAGCGCCACCCACAATGAGCAGTTCTTC.

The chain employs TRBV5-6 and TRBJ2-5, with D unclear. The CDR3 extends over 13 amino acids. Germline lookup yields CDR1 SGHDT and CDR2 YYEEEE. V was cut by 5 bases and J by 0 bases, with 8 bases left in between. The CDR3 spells CASRRTYQETQYF. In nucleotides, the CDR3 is TGTGCCAGCAGGAGGACCTACCAAGAGACCCAGTACTTC.

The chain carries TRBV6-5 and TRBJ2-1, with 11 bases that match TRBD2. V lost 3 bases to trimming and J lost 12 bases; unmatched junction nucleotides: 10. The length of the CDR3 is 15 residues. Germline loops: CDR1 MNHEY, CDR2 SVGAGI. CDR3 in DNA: TGTGCCAGCAGTTATTCCCGACTAGCGGGGCTTTCGCAGTTCTTC. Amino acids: CASSYSRLAGLSQFF.

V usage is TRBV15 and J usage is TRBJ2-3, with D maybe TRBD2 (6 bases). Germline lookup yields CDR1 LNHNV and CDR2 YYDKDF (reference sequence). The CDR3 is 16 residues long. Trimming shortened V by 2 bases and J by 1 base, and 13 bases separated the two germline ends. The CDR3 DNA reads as TGTGCCACCAGCAGACGACTAGTCTCTGGCACAGATACGCAGTATTTT. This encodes CATSRRLVSGTDTQYF. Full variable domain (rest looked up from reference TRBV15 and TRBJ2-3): DAMVIQNPRYQVTQFGKPVTLSCSQTLNHNVMYWYQQKSSQAPKLLFHYYDKDFNNEADTPDNFQSRRPNTSFCFLDIRSPGLGDTAMYLCATSRRLVSGTDTQYFGPGTRLTVL.

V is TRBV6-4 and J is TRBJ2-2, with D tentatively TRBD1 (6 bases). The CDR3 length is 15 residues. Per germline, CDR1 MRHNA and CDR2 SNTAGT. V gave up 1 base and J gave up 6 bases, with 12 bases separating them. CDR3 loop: CASSDYPGESGELFF. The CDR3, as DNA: TGTGCCAGCAGTGACTATCCAGGGGAATCCGGGGAGCTGTTTTTT.

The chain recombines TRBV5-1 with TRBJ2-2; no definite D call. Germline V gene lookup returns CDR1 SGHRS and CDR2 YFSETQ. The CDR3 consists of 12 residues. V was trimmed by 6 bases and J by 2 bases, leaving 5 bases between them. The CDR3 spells CASTTNTGELFF. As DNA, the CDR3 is TGCGCCAGCACTACTAACACCGGGGAGCTGTTTTTT.

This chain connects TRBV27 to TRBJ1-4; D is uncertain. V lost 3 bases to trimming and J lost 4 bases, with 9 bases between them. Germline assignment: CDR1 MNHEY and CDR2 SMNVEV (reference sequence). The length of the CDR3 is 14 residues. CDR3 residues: CASSFGRNNEKLFF. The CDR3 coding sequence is TGTGCCAGCAGTTTCGGTCGGAATAATGAAAAACTGTTTTTT.

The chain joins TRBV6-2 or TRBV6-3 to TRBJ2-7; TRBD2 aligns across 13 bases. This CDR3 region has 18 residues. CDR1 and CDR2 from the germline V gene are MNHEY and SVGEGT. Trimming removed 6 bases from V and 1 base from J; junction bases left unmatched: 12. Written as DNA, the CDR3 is TGTGCCAGCAGCCAAGGACTAGCGGGAGCTTTCCGTTCCTACGAGCAGTACTTC. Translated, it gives CASSQGLAGAFRSYEQYF.

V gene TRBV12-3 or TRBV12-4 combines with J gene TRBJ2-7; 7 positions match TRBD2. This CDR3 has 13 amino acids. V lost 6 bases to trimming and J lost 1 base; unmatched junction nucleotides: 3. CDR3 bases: TGTGCCAGCAGGAGGACTAGTTCCTACGAGCAGTACTTC. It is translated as CASRRTSSYEQYF.

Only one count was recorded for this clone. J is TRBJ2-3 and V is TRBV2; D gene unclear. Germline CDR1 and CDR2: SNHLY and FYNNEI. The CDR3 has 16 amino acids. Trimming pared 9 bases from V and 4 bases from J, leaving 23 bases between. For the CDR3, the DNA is TGTGCCAGTAGTAACCTCCGGACGGGTGGATCAGATACGCAGTATTTT. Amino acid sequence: CASSNLRTGGSDTQYF.

The CDR3 is CASSDYGEHLTEAFF. CDR3 in DNA: TGTGCCAGCAGTGATTACGGAGAGCACTTAACTGAAGCTTTCTTT. V and J are TRBV6-1 and TRBJ1-1; D not certain. Trimming removed 3 bases at V and 5 bases at J, with 16 bases between. Per germline, CDR1 MNHNS and CDR2 SASEGT. The CDR3 is 15 residues long.

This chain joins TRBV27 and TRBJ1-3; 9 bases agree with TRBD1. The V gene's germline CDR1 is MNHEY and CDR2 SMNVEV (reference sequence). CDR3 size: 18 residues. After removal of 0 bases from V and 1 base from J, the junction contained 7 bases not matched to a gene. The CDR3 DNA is TGTGCCAGCAGTTTATCGGGAGGGACAGGGTTATCTGGAAACACCATATATTTT. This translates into CASSLSGGTGLSGNTIYF.

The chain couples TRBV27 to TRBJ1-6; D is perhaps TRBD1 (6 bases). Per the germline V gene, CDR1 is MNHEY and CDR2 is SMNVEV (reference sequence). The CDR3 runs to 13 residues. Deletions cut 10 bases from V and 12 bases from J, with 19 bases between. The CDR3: CATPGVTALPLHF. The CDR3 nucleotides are TGTGCCACTCCAGGGGTTACCGCTTTACCCCTCCACTTT.

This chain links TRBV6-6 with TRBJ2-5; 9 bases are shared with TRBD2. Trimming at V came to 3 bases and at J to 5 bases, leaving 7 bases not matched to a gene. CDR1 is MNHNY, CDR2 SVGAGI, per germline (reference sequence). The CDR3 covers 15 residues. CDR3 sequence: CASSYYSGSRETQYF. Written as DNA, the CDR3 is TGTGCCAGCAGTTATTATAGCGGGAGTAGGGAGACCCAGTACTTC.

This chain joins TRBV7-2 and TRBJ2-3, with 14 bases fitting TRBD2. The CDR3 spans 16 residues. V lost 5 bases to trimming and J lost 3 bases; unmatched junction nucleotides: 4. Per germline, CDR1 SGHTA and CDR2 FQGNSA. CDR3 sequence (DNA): TGTGCCAGCAGCCCCCGACTAGCGGGAGGGACAGATACGCAGTATTTT. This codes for CASSPRLAGGTDTQYF.

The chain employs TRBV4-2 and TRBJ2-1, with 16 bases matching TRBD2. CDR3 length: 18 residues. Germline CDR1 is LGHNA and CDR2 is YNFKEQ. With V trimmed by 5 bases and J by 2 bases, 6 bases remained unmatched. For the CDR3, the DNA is TGTGCCAGCAGCGCCGGGACTAGCGGGAGGGCAGCCTACAATGAGCAGTTCTTC. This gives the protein CASSAGTSGRAAYNEQFF.

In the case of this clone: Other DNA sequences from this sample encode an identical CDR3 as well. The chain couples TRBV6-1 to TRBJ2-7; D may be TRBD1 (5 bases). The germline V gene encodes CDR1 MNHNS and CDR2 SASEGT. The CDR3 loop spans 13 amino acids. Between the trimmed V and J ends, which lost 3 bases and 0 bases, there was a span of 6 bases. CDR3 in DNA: TGTGCCAGCAGTGAGACAGTCTCCTACGAGCAGTACTTC. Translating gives CASSETVSYEQYF.

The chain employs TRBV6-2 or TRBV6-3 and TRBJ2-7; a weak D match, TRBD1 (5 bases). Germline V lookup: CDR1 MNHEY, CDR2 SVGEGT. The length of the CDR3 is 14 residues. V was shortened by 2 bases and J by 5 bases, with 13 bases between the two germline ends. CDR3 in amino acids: CASSYPQGWNEQYF. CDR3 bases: TGTGCCAGCAGTTACCCCCAGGGATGGAACGAGCAGTACTTC.

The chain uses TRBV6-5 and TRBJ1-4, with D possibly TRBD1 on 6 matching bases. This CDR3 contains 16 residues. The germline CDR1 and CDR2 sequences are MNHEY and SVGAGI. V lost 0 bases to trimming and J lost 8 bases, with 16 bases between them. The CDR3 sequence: CASSYSLGQGMEKLFF. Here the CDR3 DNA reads TGTGCCAGCAGTTACTCTCTGGGGCAGGGGATGGAAAAACTGTTTTTT.

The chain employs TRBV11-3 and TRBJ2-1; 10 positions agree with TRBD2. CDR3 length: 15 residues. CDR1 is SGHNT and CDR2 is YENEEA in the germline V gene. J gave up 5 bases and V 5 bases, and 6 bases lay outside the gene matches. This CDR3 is CASSNGLAVNNEQFF. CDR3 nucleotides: TGTGCCAGCAGCAACGGACTAGCGGTTAACAATGAGCAGTTCTTC.